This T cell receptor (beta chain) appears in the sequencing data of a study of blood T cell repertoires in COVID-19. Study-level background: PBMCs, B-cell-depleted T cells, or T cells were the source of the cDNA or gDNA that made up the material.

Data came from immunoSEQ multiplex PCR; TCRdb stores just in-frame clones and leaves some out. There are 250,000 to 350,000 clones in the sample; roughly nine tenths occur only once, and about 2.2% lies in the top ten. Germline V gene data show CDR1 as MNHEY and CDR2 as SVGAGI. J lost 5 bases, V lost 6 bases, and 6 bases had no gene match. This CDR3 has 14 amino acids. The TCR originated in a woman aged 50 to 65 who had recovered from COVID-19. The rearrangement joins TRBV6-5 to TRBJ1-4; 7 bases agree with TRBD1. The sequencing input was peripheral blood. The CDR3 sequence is CASRRGTVNEKLFF. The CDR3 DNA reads TGTGCCAGCAGGCGAGGGACAGTAAATGAAAAACTGTTTTTT.